The rows below give T cell receptor beta chains drawn from one sample of a study of cytomegalovirus exposure and HLA in healthy donors. Assay used: immunoSEQ multiplex PCR; TCRdb lists only in-frame clones, some missing. The sample has over 150,000 clones; under 80% are singletons. The sample consisted of PBMCs. These receptors all stem from a man between 35 and 55 years old in good health and CMV-seronegative. The CDR3 runs from the conserved cysteine through the conserved F or W. A D gene is named only where the DNA matches it firmly. The size of a clone is reported for some rows only, either as once, few or many, or as a class for expanded clones.

j_gene,d_gene,v_gene,abundance,CDR3nt,CDR3aa
TRBJ2-7,TRBD1,TRBV6-4,-,TGTGCCAGCAGTGAAAAATTGGAGGAACAGGGGGACTACGAGCAGTACTTC,CASSEKLEEQGDYEQYF
TRBJ1-2,-,TRBV6-6,-,TGTGCCAGCAGCCGGGAGATCTATGGCTACACCTTC,CASSREIYGYTF
TRBJ2-7,TRBD1,TRBV5-1,-,TGCGCCAGCAGCCCGGGACAGGGGCTCCTCTACGAGCAGTACTTC,CASSPGQGLLYEQYF
TRBJ1-2,-,TRBV4-1,once,TGCGCCAGCAGCCAAGGGGGCTTTGGCTATGGCTACACCTTC,CASSQGGFGYGYTF
TRBJ1-2,-,TRBV2,-,TGTGCCAGCAGACAGGGAGATCATGGCTACACCTTC,CASRQGDHGYTF
TRBJ2-5,TRBD2,TRBV4-2,-,TGTGCCAGCAGCCAAGAATTAGGCCCAGGGCGGGGGGGCCGAGAGACCCAGTACTTC,CASSQELGPGRGGRETQYF
TRBJ2-3,-,TRBV7-9,-,TGTGCCAGCAGCTTGGACTTTCCGGATACGCAGTATTTT,CASSLDFPDTQYF
TRBJ2-3,-,TRBV7-2,-,TGTGCCAGCAGCCCTGCGACAGATACGCAGTATTTT,CASSPATDTQYF
TRBJ2-2,TRBD1,TRBV11-2,-,TGTGCCAGCAGCCCCGGGACAGTCGGGGAGCTGTTTTTT,CASSPGTVGELFF
TRBJ2-5,TRBD2,TRBV9,-,TGTGCCAGCAGCGTAGACAGCGGGGGGACTTCAGAGACCCAGTACTTC,CASSVDSGGTSETQYF
TRBJ2-2,TRBD2,TRBV11-3,few,TGTGCCAGCAGCCCAACCCCTGGACTAGCGGGGGGGCGGGACACCGGGGAGCTGTTTTTT,CASSPTPGLAGGRDTGELFF
TRBJ1-2,TRBD1,TRBV4-3,-,TGCGCCAGCAGCCCACAATGGGGGACAGGGGAGGGCTACACCTTC,CASSPQWGTGEGYTF
TRBJ1-5,TRBD1,TRBV12-5,-,TGTGCTAGTGGTTTCATTACAGGGGGGAGCAATCAGCCCCAGCATTTT,CASGFITGGSNQPQHF
TRBJ1-1,-,TRBV5-1,-,TGCGCCAGCAGCCTAGGAATGAACACTGAAGCTTTCTTT,CASSLGMNTEAFF
TRBJ1-5,TRBD1,TRBV30,-,TGTGCCTGGGCCCTGGACAGGATAGATCAGCCCCAGCATTTT,CAWALDRIDQPQHF
TRBJ1-2,-,TRBV28,-,TGTGCCGCCTCAGTTGGGTCTCGTAAATCGGGCTATGGCTACACCTTC,CAASVGSRKSGYGYTF
TRBJ1-1,-,TRBV11-2,few,TGTGCCAGCAGCTCACAGGCGAACACTGAAGCTTTCTTT,CASSSQANTEAFF
TRBJ1-1,-,TRBV6-5,few,TGTGCCAGCAGTATCCAGCGTTTGAACACTGAAGCTTTCTTT,CASSIQRLNTEAFF
TRBJ2-5,-,TRBV6-5,-,TGTGCCAGCAGTCAAGAGGTCCAAGAGACCCAGTACTTC,CASSQEVQETQYF
TRBJ1-2,-,TRBV28,-,TGTGCCAGCAGTTTAATGGGCAACTATGGCTACACCTTC,CASSLMGNYGYTF
TRBJ1-4,TRBD1,TRBV5-5,-,TGTGCCAGCAGCTCCCCGACCCCACAGGGGGAAAAACTGTTTTTT,CASSSPTPQGEKLFF
TRBJ2-5,-,TRBV27,-,TGTGCCAGCAGTCCTAACCAAGAGACCCAGTACTTC,CASSPNQETQYF
TRBJ2-3,TRBD2,TRBV7-3,-,TGTGCCAGCAGCTTAAAATTAGCGGGGGTGGCAGATACGCAGTATTTT,CASSLKLAGVADTQYF
TRBJ2-2,TRBD1,TRBV5-1,-,TGCGCCAGCAGCGTTATGGGACAGAACGGGGAGCTGTTTTTT,CASSVMGQNGELFF
TRBJ1-1,-,TRBV5-4,-,TGTGCCAGCAGCCCCAGTTTGGTTATGAACACTGAAGCTTTCTTT,CASSPSLVMNTEAFF
TRBJ2-2,TRBD1,TRBV27,-,TGTGCCAGCAGGGACAGGGAGAACACCGGGGAGCTGTTTTTT,CASRDRENTGELFF
TRBJ1-1,-,TRBV30,-,TGTGCCTGGAAATCCCACAGAAACACTGAAGCTTTCTTT,CAWKSHRNTEAFF
TRBJ2-7,-,TRBV27,-,TGTGCCAGCAGTTTACAGGGATCCTCCTACGAGCAGTACTTC,CASSLQGSSYEQYF
TRBJ2-1,-,TRBV11-2,-,TGTGCCAGCAGCGCTTCCGGTGGGGGGATCTCCTACAATGAGCAGTTCTTC,CASSASGGGISYNEQFF
TRBJ1-1,-,TRBV29-1,-,TGCAGCGTTGAGTTACAGGGAGGGATCGCTGAAGCTTTCTTT,CSVELQGGIAEAFF
TRBJ1-3,-,TRBV7-9,-,TGTGCCAGCAGCTGGTACAGCAGCTCTGGAAACACCATATATTTT,CASSWYSSSGNTIYF
TRBJ1-1,-,TRBV29-1,-,TGCAGCGTTGCGGGCCAGGGGAACACTGAAGCTTTCTTT,CSVAGQGNTEAFF
TRBJ2-5,TRBD2,TRBV9,-,TGTGCCAGCAGCGTAGGGGGACTATTAAGCCAAGAGACCCAGTACTTC,CASSVGGLLSQETQYF
TRBJ1-1,-,TRBV7-2,-,TGTGCCAGCAGCTTAGACCCCGATAGTACTGAAGCTTTCTTT,CASSLDPDSTEAFF
TRBJ2-7,-,TRBV7-9,-,TGTGCCAGCAGCTTAATTCTCGGCAGGGGCAACGAGCAGTACTTC,CASSLILGRGNEQYF
TRBJ1-5,-,TRBV5-5,once,TGTGCCAGCAGCACCTCACAGGGTGTTAGCAATCAGCCCCAGCATTTT,CASSTSQGVSNQPQHF
TRBJ1-2,TRBD1,TRBV29-1,-,TGCAGCGTTGAAGCTCAGGGGGCGCGAGGCTACACCTTC,CSVEAQGARGYTF
TRBJ2-3,-,TRBV15,-,TGTGCCACCAGCAGAGATCTCTCAGGCGGGGGCGCAGATACGCAGTATTTT,CATSRDLSGGGADTQYF
TRBJ1-5,TRBD1,TRBV7-2,-,TGTGCCAGCAGCATGGGACAGGCGACTCAGCCCCAGCATTTT,CASSMGQATQPQHF
TRBJ2-7,-,TRBV2,-,TGTGCCAGCAGTTCAGGTTACCCCTCCTACGAGCAGTACTTC,CASSSGYPSYEQYF
TRBJ2-1,TRBD2,TRBV2,-,TGTGCCAGCAGAGTGACTAGCGGGGGGTACAATGAGCAGTTCTTC,CASRVTSGGYNEQFF
TRBJ2-1,-,TRBV15,once,TGTGCCACCAGCAGAGGACAGAGCTCCTACAATGAGCAGTTCTTC,CATSRGQSSYNEQFF
TRBJ2-3,TRBD2,TRBV5-1,-,TGCGCCAGCAGCACCGCGGGGGTCCAGGATACGCAGTATTTT,CASSTAGVQDTQYF
TRBJ2-7,-,TRBV19,-,TGTGCCAGTAGTATGTTGTACCCGGGGGAGCAGTACTTC,CASSMLYPGEQYF
TRBJ1-4,-,TRBV4-3,-,TGCGCCAGCAGCCAAGAAGGGGTAGCGGCCACGACTAATGAAAAACTGTTTTTT,CASSQEGVAATTNEKLFF
TRBJ2-1,-,TRBV11-3,-,TGTGCCAGCAGCCTTATGAGCGACAATGAGCAGTTCTTC,CASSLMSDNEQFF
TRBJ2-2,TRBD2,TRBV27,-,TGTGCCAGCAGTACCCGGGGGGGCGCGGGGAACACCGGGGAGCTGTTTTTT,CASSTRGGAGNTGELFF
TRBJ1-1,-,TRBV5-6,-,TGTGCCAGCAGCTTGGTGGGGGCCCCAGAAGCTTTCTTT,CASSLVGAPEAFF
TRBJ1-1,-,TRBV5-1,once,TGCGCCAGCAGCTTGGCCGCGGAAATGAACACTGAAGCTTTCTTT,CASSLAAEMNTEAFF
TRBJ2-7,TRBD1,TRBV9,once,TGTGCCAGCAGCACCGGACAGGTTAATCACGAGCAGTACTTC,CASSTGQVNHEQYF
TRBJ2-3,-,TRBV5-1,few,TGCGCCAGCAGCTTGAGAGGGGCAGGGGCCCTTGGCACAGATACGCAGTATTTT,CASSLRGAGALGTDTQYF
TRBJ1-2,TRBD1,TRBV5-1,-,TGCGCCAGCAGCTTGGTGGGACAGGGGGCGAGTGGCTACACCTTC,CASSLVGQGASGYTF
TRBJ1-1,TRBD1,TRBV14,once,TGTGCCAGCAGGCGACAGGGGGAAACTGAAGCTTTCTTT,CASRRQGETEAFF